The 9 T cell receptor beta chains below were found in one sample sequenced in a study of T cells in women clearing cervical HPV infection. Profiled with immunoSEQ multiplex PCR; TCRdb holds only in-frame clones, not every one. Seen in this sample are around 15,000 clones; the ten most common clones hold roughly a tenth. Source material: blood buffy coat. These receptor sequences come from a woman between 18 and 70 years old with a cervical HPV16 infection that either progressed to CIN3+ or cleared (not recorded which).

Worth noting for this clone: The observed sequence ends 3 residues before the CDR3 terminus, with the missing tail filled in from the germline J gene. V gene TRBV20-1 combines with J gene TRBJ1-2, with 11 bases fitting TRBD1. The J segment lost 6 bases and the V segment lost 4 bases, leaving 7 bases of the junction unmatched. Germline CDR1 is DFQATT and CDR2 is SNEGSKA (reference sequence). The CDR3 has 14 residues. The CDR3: CSATRDRGIHGYTF. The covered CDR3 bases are TGCAGTGCTACGAGGGACAGGGGGATCCATGGC.

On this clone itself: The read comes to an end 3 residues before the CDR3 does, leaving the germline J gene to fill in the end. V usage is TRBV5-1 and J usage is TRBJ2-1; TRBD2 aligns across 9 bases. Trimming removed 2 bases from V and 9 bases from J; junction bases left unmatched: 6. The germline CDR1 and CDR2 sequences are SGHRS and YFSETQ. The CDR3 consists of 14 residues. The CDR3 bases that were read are TGCGCCAGCAGCTTCCGCGGGGGGGCGGTTGAG. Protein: CASSFRGGAVE. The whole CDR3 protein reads CASSFRGGAVEQFF.

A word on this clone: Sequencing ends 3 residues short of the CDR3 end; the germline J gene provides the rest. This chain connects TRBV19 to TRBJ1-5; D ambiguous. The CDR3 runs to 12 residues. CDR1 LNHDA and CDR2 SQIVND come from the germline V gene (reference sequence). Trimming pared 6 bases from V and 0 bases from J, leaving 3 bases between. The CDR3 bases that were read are TGTGCCAGTAGCGGTAGCAATCAGCCC. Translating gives CASSGSNQP. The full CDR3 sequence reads CASSGSNQPQHF. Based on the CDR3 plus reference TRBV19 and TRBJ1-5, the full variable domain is DGGITQSPKYLFRKEGQNVTLSCEQNLNHDAMYWYRQDPGQGLRLIYYSQIVNDFQKGDIAEGYSVSREKKESFPLTVTSAQKNPTAFYLCASSGSNQPQHFGDGTRLSIL.

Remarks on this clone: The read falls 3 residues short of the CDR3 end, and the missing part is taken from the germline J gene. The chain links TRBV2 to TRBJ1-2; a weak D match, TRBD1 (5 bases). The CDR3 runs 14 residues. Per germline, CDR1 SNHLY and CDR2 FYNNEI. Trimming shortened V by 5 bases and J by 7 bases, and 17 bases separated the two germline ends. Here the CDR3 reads CASSTVRGGGGYTF. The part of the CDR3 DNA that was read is TGTGCCAGCAGTACCGTGCGAGGCGGGGGTGGC.

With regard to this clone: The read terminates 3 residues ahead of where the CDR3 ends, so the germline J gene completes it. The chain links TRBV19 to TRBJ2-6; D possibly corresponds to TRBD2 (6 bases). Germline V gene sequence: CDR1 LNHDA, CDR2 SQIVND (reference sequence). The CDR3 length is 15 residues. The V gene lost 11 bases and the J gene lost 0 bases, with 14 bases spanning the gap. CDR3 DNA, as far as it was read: TGTGCCTGCCGGGACTTAAGCTCTGGGGCCAACGTC. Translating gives CACRDLSSGANV. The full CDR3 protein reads CACRDLSSGANVLTF.

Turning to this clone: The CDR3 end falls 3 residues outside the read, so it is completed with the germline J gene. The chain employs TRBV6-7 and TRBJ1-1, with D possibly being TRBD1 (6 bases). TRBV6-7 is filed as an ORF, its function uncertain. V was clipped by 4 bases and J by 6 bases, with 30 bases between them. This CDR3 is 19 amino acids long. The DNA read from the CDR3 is TGTGCCAGCAGTTTCGGGACATACCAAACCACCCCGAGGGGCGCTGAA. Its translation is CASSFGTYQTTPRGAE. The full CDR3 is CASSFGTYQTTPRGAEAFF.

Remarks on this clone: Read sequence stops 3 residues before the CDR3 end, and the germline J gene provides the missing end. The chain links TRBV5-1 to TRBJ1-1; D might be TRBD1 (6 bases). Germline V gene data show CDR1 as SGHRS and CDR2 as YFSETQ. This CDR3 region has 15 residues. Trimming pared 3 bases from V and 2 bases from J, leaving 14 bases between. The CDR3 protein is CASSYSRGPNTEAFF. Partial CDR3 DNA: TGCGCCAGCAGCTATTCCAGGGGACCAAACACTGAA.

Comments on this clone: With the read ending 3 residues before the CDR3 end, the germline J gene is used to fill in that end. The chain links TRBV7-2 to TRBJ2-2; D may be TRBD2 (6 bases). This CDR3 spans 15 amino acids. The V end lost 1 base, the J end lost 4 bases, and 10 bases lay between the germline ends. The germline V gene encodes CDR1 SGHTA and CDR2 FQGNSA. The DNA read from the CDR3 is TGTGCCAGCAGCTTAGGGTGGCGGGGCACCGGGGAG. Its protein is CASSLGWRGTGE. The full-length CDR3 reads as CASSLGWRGTGELFF.

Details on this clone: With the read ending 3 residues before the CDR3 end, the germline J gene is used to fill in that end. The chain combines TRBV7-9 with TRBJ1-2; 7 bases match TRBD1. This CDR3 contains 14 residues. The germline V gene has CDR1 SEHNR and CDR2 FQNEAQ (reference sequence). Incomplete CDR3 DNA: TGTGCCAGCAGCCGCGACAGGGTACCAGGCGGC. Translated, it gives CASSRDRVPGG. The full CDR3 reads CASSRDRVPGGYTF.